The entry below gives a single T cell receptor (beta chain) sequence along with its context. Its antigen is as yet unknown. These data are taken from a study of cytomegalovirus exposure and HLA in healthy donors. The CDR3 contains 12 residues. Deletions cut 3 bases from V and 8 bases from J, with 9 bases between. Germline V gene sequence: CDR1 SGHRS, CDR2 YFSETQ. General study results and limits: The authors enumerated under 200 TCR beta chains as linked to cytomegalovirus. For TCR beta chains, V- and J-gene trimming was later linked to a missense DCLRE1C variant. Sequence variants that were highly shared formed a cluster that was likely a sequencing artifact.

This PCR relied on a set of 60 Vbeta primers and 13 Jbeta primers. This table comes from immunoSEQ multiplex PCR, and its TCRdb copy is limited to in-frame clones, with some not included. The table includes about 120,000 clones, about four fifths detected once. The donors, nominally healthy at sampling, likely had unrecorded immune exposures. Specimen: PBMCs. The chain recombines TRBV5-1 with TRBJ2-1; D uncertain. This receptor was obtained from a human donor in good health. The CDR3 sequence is CASSSGTYEQFF. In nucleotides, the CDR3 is TGCGCCAGCAGCTCTGGCACGTATGAGCAGTTCTTC.